Below, one T cell receptor beta chain is given with its context. What it binds is unknown. This entry is derived from a study of cytomegalovirus exposure and HLA in healthy donors. Study background: An analysis done earlier identified about 120 million unique TCR beta sequences from about 179 million T cells. Findings and limits, study-wide: The classifier was said to identify cytomegalovirus status with high specificity and sensitivity. Presence/absence analyses treated sequencing depth as roughly uniform across donors. Segments of the TCR beta V type were, in most cases, productive about 87% or about 30% of the time in an earlier analysis.

Germline V gene sequence: CDR1 LNHNV, CDR2 YYDKDF (reference sequence). This CDR3 contains 18 residues. The ends were cut back, 0 bases at V and 6 bases at J, with 23 bases in the middle. The PCR was carried out with 60 Vbeta primers and 13 Jbeta primers. TCRdb's table, derived via immunoSEQ multiplex PCR, lists solely in-frame clones and lacks some. The table lists 90,000 to 130,000 clones, roughly three quarters of them singletons, with just under 3% in the top ten. The sequence derives from a woman younger than 35 in good health and CMV-seropositive. Sequencing was performed on PBMCs. The chain joins TRBV15 to TRBJ1-2, with a weak D call TRBD1 (6 bases). The CDR3 region is CATSRDLIPTGLTHGYTF. CDR3 in DNA: TGTGCCACCAGCAGAGATCTTATACCGACAGGTCTAACACATGGCTACACCTTC.